The 20 T cell receptor beta chains below all came from one sample that was sequenced in a study of T cells expressing NK-cell markers. TCRdb re-called the 5' RACE reads and shows each CDR3 protein once, DNA omitted. Its table records 350,000 to 450,000 distinct CDR3 sequences. The specimen sequenced was blood T cells: a sorted CD56 or NKG2C T cell subset, CD4+ or CD8+ T cells, or bulk PBMC T cells (not recorded which). All receptors derive from a man aged 18 to 69 in good health.

The chain carries TRBV6-5 and TRBJ1-6. In germline, CDR1 is MNHEY, CDR2 SVGAGI. The CDR3 length is 13 residues. CDR3 sequence: CASSYGRASPLHF.

Here the CDR3 reads CASSLEGIAGNYPYNEQFF. V gene TRBV5-1 combines with J gene TRBJ2-1; the TRBD2 assignment by TCRdb is unverifiable without DNA. CDR3 length equals 19 residues. The V gene's germline CDR1 is SGHRS and CDR2 YFSETQ.

This rearrangement joins TRBV24-1 to TRBJ2-3; the D call of TRBD1 rests on TCRdb alone, since no DNA is present to check it. Germline lookup yields CDR1 KGHDR and CDR2 SFDVKD. This CDR3 is built from 16 residues. The CDR3 spells CATSAPDRGGTDTQYF.

The V gene is TRBV9, the J gene TRBJ2-1; there is no DNA to check the TCRdb D call of TRBD1. Germline CDR1 SGDLS, CDR2 YYNGEE. This CDR3 region has 16 residues. The CDR3 reads CASSVELGGRINEQFF.

The V gene is TRBV12-3 or TRBV12-4, the J gene TRBJ2-7; there is no DNA to check the TCRdb D call of TRBD1. This CDR3 region has 18 residues. CDR3 region: CASSPLSGGWDRPYEQYF.

The chain has TRBV6-5 and TRBJ1-4; TCRdb proposes TRBD1, but this gene call is untestable without DNA. The CDR3 contains 14 residues. From germline, CDR1 is MNHEY and CDR2 SVGAGI. CDR3 in amino acids: CASSFGQTNEKLFF.

CDR3 in amino acids: CATWLSGGTEAFF. The chain combines TRBV6-2 or TRBV6-3 with TRBJ1-1; the D gene TCRdb calls, TRBD1, cannot be checked with no DNA. The CDR3 contains 13 residues. CDR1 is MNHEY and CDR2 is SVGEGT in the germline V gene.

The CDR3 is CASSHYHPGDTQYF. The rearrangement links TRBV3-1 to TRBJ2-3; there is no DNA to check the TCRdb D call of TRBD1. Germline CDR1 is LGHDT and CDR2 is YNNKEL (reference sequence). This CDR3 contains 14 residues.

The chain employs TRBV3-1 and TRBJ2-2; without DNA, the TCRdb call of TRBD2 cannot be checked. Germline V gene data show CDR1 as LGHDT and CDR2 as YNNKEL (reference sequence). CDR3 length: 16 amino acids. CDR3 sequence reads: CASSQDASRNTGELFF.

The chain links TRBV10-3 to TRBJ2-3; TCRdb selects TRBD1, and the lack of DNA leaves this call unchecked. Germline V gives CDR1 ENHRY, CDR2 SYGVKD. The CDR3 is 15 amino acids. The CDR3 sequence: CAISELGGLTDTQYF.

CDR3: CATSRGKGQGANEQYF. The V and J genes are TRBV15 and TRBJ2-7; TCRdb calls TRBD1, which cannot be checked without DNA. Per the germline V gene, CDR1 is LNHNV and CDR2 is YYDKDF (reference sequence). The CDR3 contains 16 residues.

The rearrangement uses TRBV7-2 and TRBJ2-1; TCRdb's D call, TRBD2, is unchecked because there is no DNA. Germline V CDR1 and CDR2: SGHTA, FQGNSA. The CDR3 loop spans 15 amino acids. This chain's CDR3 is CASRRKTGGIGEQFF.

The chain carries TRBV24-1 and TRBJ1-5. The CDR3 is 15 residues long. CDR1 KGHDR and CDR2 SFDVKD come from the germline V gene. The CDR3 loop is CATSDSRKPNQPQHF.

The rearrangement uses TRBV19 and TRBJ2-7. The CDR3 contains 13 residues. CDR1 is LNHDA and CDR2 is SQIVND in the germline V gene (reference sequence). CDR3 protein: CASSIDRRHEQYF. The full variable domain, rest sourced from reference TRBV19 and TRBJ2-7, is DGGITQSPKYLFRKEGQNVTLSCEQNLNHDAMYWYRQDPGQGLRLIYYSQIVNDFQKGDIAEGYSVSREKKESFPLTVTSAQKNPTAFYLCASSIDRRHEQYFGPGTRLTVT.

V gene TRBV28 combines with J gene TRBJ2-7. CDR1 and CDR2 from the germline V gene are MDHEN and SYDVKM. The CDR3 contains 16 residues. The CDR3 reads CASSLWDGGGSYEQYF.

The chain has TRBV7-9 and TRBJ2-3; as DNA is missing, the TRBD1 call by TCRdb cannot be tested. The CDR3 is 16 amino acids. CDR1 and CDR2 (germline): SEHNR, FQNEAQ (reference sequence). CDR3 sequence reads: CASSTGTGYRADTQYF.

V and J are TRBV6-1 and TRBJ2-1; TCRdb calls TRBD1, which cannot be checked without DNA. The CDR3 runs 14 residues. CDR1 and CDR2 from the germline V gene are MNHNS and SASEGT. The CDR3 region is CASSKRGAPGEQFF.

The V gene is TRBV11-1, the J gene TRBJ1-4. Germline CDR1 reads SGHAT; CDR2 reads FQDESV (reference sequence). This CDR3 has 18 residues. This CDR3 is CASSRRQGSGRANEKLFF.

V is TRBV5-1 and J is TRBJ2-2; the TRBD1 assignment by TCRdb is unverifiable without DNA. Germline lookup yields CDR1 SGHRS and CDR2 YFSETQ. CDR3 size: 15 residues. This CDR3 is CASSPTGYSAGELFF.

V and J are TRBV12-3 or TRBV12-4 and TRBJ2-4; TCRdb's D call of TRBD1 is untestable without DNA. CDR3 length: 16 amino acids. CDR3 amino acids: CASSLARELAKNIQYF.